A single sample is the source of the 5 T cell receptor beta chains below, sequenced in a study of blood T cells in healthy people across ages. A second PCR of roughly 6 to 12 cycles used a sample-barcoded 5' primer and a J-beta primer mix. From the 5' RACE reads, TCRdb called clonotypes with MiXCR, one entry per CDR3 protein. Of roughly 1,000,000 distinct CDR3 sequences detected, around 25% appear once; the ten largest clones hold around 0.75%. The same specimen was also included in a second study, on T cells of mothers and their children.

The sample comprised blood. Every receptor here comes from a girl aged 2 to 10 in good health.

V and J are TRBV5-1 and TRBJ2-2; 10 positions match TRBD1. The V segment lost 3 bases and the J segment 7 bases; nucleotides outside the gene matches: 12. The CDR3 has 17 residues. Germline CDR1 SGHRS, CDR2 YFSETQ. CDR3 loop: CASSYLPGTGALGELFF. In DNA, the CDR3 is TGCGCCAGCAGCTATCTTCCCGGGACAGGGGCCCTCGGGGAGCTGTTTTTT.

This clonotype has a handful of counts. The chain's CDR3 is CASSSTEYQETQYF. The CDR3 DNA reads TGTGCCAGCAGTTCGACGGAGTACCAAGAGACCCAGTACTTC. J is TRBJ2-5 and V is TRBV12-3 or TRBV12-4; D uncertain. V lost 4 bases and J 0 bases, leaving 9 bases between the germline ends. The CDR3 has 14 amino acids.

This clonotype was counted between two and nine times. This chain uses TRBV4-1 with TRBJ2-3; 7 bases agree with TRBD2. Trimming at V came to 3 bases and at J to 2 bases, leaving 2 bases not matched to a gene. Germline V lookup: CDR1 MGHRA, CDR2 YSYEKL. The length of the CDR3 is 14 residues. CDR3 in amino acids: CASSHLADTDTQYF. CDR3 bases: TGCGCCAGCAGCCATCTAGCGGACACAGATACGCAGTATTTT.

The sample holds many counts of this clonotype. The chain has TRBV18 and TRBJ2-6; either TRBD1 or TRBD2 may fit D (5 bases each). The V and J ends lost 2 bases and 4 bases respectively, with 9 bases between them. The V gene's germline CDR1 is KGHSH and CDR2 LQKENI. This CDR3 region has 15 residues. Written as DNA, the CDR3 is TGTGCCAGCTCACCAGGGGGATCCGGGGCCAACGTCCTGACTTTC. This encodes CASSPGGSGANVLTF.

This clonotype has only a few counts. The genes are TRBV7-3 and TRBJ2-3; 7 bases agree with TRBD2. This CDR3 region has 16 residues. Trimming took 4 bases from V and 2 from J; bases not matched to a gene: 9. Germline-derived CDR1 and CDR2 are SGHTA and FQGTGA. The DNA of the CDR3 is TGTGCCAGCAGCTCAGGGATGCTAGCGGACACAGATACGCAGTATTTT. This codes for CASSSGMLADTDTQYF.